The sequence of this T cell receptor beta chain was determined in a study of T cells after yellow fever vaccination. Many counts were recorded for this clonotype. V gave up 2 bases and J gave up 7 bases, with 7 bases separating them. CDR3 length: 12 residues. CDR1 and CDR2 (germline): SGHAT, FQNNGV. UMIs were added to TCR cDNA along with a universal primer site when it was made by 5'RACE template switching. TCRdb processed the 5' RACE reads anew with MiXCR; each CDR3 protein has one entry. The table lists roughly 310,000 distinct CDR3 sequences, less than 4.5% of them singletons. This chain connects TRBV11-2 to TRBJ2-3; D gene ambiguous. The specimen comprised PBMCs, sampled on the day of the yellow fever booster vaccination. The clonotype was recovered from a man aged 18 to 30 who received the YFV17D yellow fever vaccine. CDR3 DNA: TGTGCCAGCAGCTTAACGACAAATACGCAGTATTTT. Translating gives CASSLTTNTQYF. The full variable domain, with the rest looked up from reference TRBV11-2 and TRBJ2-3, is EAGVAQSPRYKIIEKRQSVAFWCNPISGHATLYWYQQILGQGPKLLIQFQNNGVVDDSQLPKDRFSAERLKGVDSTLKIQPAKLEDSAVYLCASSLTTNTQYFGPGTRLTVL.